The 12 T cell receptor beta chains in this list originate from one sample, sequenced in a study of CD8 T cells in Susac syndrome. Reverse transcription used roughly 0.45 to 1 ug RNA and random hexamers. TCRdb re-called the immunoSEQ multiplex PCR reads through MiXCR, storing one row per CDR3 protein. The top ten hold roughly 0.087% of the sample, which has about 130,000 distinct CDR3 sequences, more than 90% seen once. Material for sequencing was CD4+ T cells from PBMCs. These receptors all come from a human donor in good health.

The V call is TRBV29-1, the J call TRBJ2-3, with 7 positions matching TRBD1. This CDR3 has 14 amino acids. Unmatched junction bases numbered 2, after V lost 0 bases and J lost 2 bases. Germline loops: CDR1 SQVTM, CDR2 ANQGSEA. CDR3 residues: CSVEETGFTDTQYF. The DNA for the CDR3 is TGCAGCGTTGAAGAGACAGGGTTCACAGATACGCAGTATTTT.

The J gene is TRBJ2-7, the V gene TRBV5-4; 7 bases align to TRBD2. The CDR3 runs to 14 residues. From germline, CDR1 is SGHNT and CDR2 YYREEE (reference sequence). The trim removed 5 bases at V and 4 bases at J, leaving 9 bases unmatched. The CDR3 reads CASSQRGGGYEQYF. CDR3 coding DNA: TGTGCCAGCAGTCAGCGGGGAGGTGGGTACGAGCAGTACTTC. The full variable domain, rest sourced from reference TRBV5-4 and TRBJ2-7, is ETGVTQSPTHLIKTRGQQVTLRCSSQSGHNTVSWYQQALGQGPQFIFQYYREEENGRGNFPPRFSGLQFPNYSSELNVNALELDDSALYLCASSQRGGGYEQYFGPGTRLTVT.

V and J are TRBV20-1 and TRBJ2-6; 7 bases are a match to TRBD2. This CDR3 region has 17 residues. Germline loops: CDR1 DFQATT, CDR2 SNEGSKA (reference sequence). The V and J ends lost 6 bases and 0 bases, in that order; junction bases with no gene match: 11. CDR3 in amino acids: CSATRVGGSSGANVLTF. CDR3 DNA: TGCAGTGCAACGAGAGTTGGCGGGAGCTCTGGGGCCAACGTCCTGACTTTC.

This chain uses TRBV4-3 with TRBJ2-7; 8 bases map to TRBD2. Germline lookup yields CDR1 LGHNA and CDR2 YSLEER. With V trimmed by 1 base and J by 0 bases, 5 bases remained unmatched. The CDR3 length is 16 residues. The CDR3 spells CASSQVASGYSYEQYF. In DNA, the CDR3 is TGCGCCAGCAGCCAAGTTGCTAGCGGGTACTCCTACGAGCAGTACTTC.

This clonotype was detected only once. The chain joins TRBV7-2 to TRBJ1-2; 8 bases line up with TRBD1. The V gene end was trimmed by 5 bases and the J gene end by 8 bases; junction bases not matched to a gene: 13. The CDR3 is 15 residues long. The V gene's germline CDR1 is SGHTA and CDR2 FQGNSA. Written as DNA, the CDR3 is TGTGCCAGCAGCCCAGGGCGCCAGGGGGCTGGGGGCTACACCTTC. It codes for CASSPGRQGAGGYTF.

This sequence joins TRBV30 and TRBJ2-7, with D unresolved. The germline gives CDR1 GTSNPN, CDR2 SVGIG (reference sequence). The V end lost 4 bases, the J end lost 6 bases, and 16 bases lay between the germline ends. The CDR3 spans 13 residues. DNA for the CDR3: TGTGCCTGGAATGGAGTACTTAGGCGCGAGCAGTACTTC. Translated, it gives CAWNGVLRREQYF.

This sequence joins TRBV5-6 and TRBJ2-7; D not resolved. This CDR3 spans 15 amino acids. V was clipped by 0 bases and J by 9 bases, with 19 bases between them. Germline assignment: CDR1 SGHDT and CDR2 YYEEEE. CDR3 amino acids: CASSLVGPNLIGQYF. CDR3 bases: TGTGCCAGCAGCTTGGTCGGACCCAACCTAATAGGGCAGTACTTC.

The chain employs TRBV12-3 or TRBV12-4 and TRBJ1-5; a weak D match, TRBD1 (5 bases). The length of the CDR3 is 15 residues. The ends were cut back, 7 bases at V and 1 base at J, with 14 bases in the middle. The CDR3 region has the DNA TGTGCCAGCATCTTCGGGGGGAGAAGCAATCAGCCCCAGCATTTT. It encodes CASIFGGRSNQPQHF.

This clonotype was detected only once. The V gene is TRBV18, the J gene TRBJ1-1, with TRBD1 matching over 8 bases. The CDR3 totals 15 residues. Germline-derived CDR1 and CDR2 are KGHSH and LQKENI. V trimming: 6 bases; J trimming: 3 bases; junction bases outside the gene matches: 9. The DNA of the CDR3 is TGTGCCAGCTCGAGGATCAGGGGGCCCGACACTGAAGCTTTCTTT. It yields the protein CASSRIRGPDTEAFF. The variable domain in full, with the rest retrieved from reference TRBV18 and TRBJ1-1, is NAGVMQNPRHLVRRRGQEARLRCSPMKGHSHVYWYRQLPEEGLKFMVYLQKENIIDESGMPKERFSAEFPKEGPSILRIQQVVRGDSAAYFCASSRIRGPDTEAFFGQGTRLTVV.

The chain employs TRBV5-6 and TRBJ2-7, with 7 nucleotides matching TRBD1. Germline V gene sequence: CDR1 SGHDT, CDR2 YYEEEE. CDR3 length equals 15 residues. V lost 3 bases, J lost 0 bases, and 6 bases stayed unmatched. In DNA, the CDR3 is TGTGCCAGCAGCTCGATGACAGGGAACTCCTACGAGCAGTACTTC. Translated: CASSSMTGNSYEQYF. The full variable domain, with the rest looked up from reference TRBV5-6 and TRBJ2-7, is DAGVTQSPTHLIKTRGQQVTLRCSPKSGHDTVSWYQQALGQGPQFIFQYYEEEERQRGNFPDRFSGHQFPNYSSELNVNALLLGDSALYLCASSSMTGNSYEQYFGPGTRLTVT.

The CDR3 nucleotides are TGCGCCAGCAGCTATGACAGGCCCCACCAAGAGACCCAGTACTTC. Translating it yields CASSYDRPHQETQYF. The chain combines TRBV5-1 with TRBJ2-5, with D perhaps TRBD1 (6 bases). V was clipped by 3 bases and J by 0 bases, with 12 bases between them. This CDR3 is 15 amino acids long. Germline CDR1 SGHRS, CDR2 YFSETQ.

J is TRBJ1-1 and V is TRBV2, with a tentative D call TRBD1 (6 bases). In germline, CDR1 is SNHLY, CDR2 FYNNEI. V lost 6 bases and J lost 3, with 11 bases in between. CDR3 length: 13 residues. The CDR3 DNA reads TGTGCCAGCAGCGGACAGTTAGACACTGAAGCTTTCTTT. This codes for CASSGQLDTEAFF.